The 11 T cell receptor beta chains below were found in one sample sequenced in a study of beta chain features in type 1 diabetes. Expressed TCRB transcripts were sequenced because the entire RNA isolate underwent reverse transcription. Sequencing was performed with immunoSEQ multiplex PCR; in TCRdb, only in-frame clones are kept and a portion is missing. The sample holds around 200,000 clones, 10% to 15% seen once. Sequenced: central memory CD4+ T cells from blood. The source is a young woman in good health.

This clone occurred a few times. The chain recombines TRBV5-1 with TRBJ2-1, with TRBD2 identical over 8 bases. CDR3 length: 16 amino acids. Germline V gene data show CDR1 as SGHRS and CDR2 as YFSETQ. V lost 0 bases and J lost 7; bases outside the gene matches: 9. CDR3 region: CASSLGPAGVENEQFF. CDR3 DNA sequence: TGCGCCAGCAGCTTGGGTCCAGCGGGAGTTGAAAATGAGCAGTTCTTC.

The gene calls are TRBV28 and TRBJ1-1; D remains ambiguous. This CDR3 region has 14 residues. Germline values: CDR1 MDHEN, CDR2 SYDVKM. V lost 6 bases to trimming and J lost 7 bases, with 18 bases between them. CDR3 coding DNA: TGTGCCAGCAGAAACCCCACACGAATCTTTGAAGCTTTCTTT. Translated: CASRNPTRIFEAFF.

This clone was counted only a few times. The chain recombines TRBV5-8 with TRBJ1-5, with no clear D. The CDR3 has 15 amino acids. Trimming shortened V by 4 bases and J by 1 base, and 12 bases separated the two germline ends. Germline V gives CDR1 SGHTS, CDR2 YDEGEE. The CDR3, as DNA: TGTGCCAGCAGCCCCGGGGTAGGGAGCAATCAGCCCCAGCATTTT. Amino acid sequence: CASSPGVGSNQPQHF. Complete variable domain (other parts from reference TRBV5-8 and TRBJ1-5): EAGVTQSPTHLIKTRGQQATLRCSPISGHTSVYWYQQALGLGLQFLLWYDEGEERNRGNFPPRFSGRQFPNYSSELNVNALELEDSALYLCASSPGVGSNQPQHFGDGTRLSIL.

This clone was seen more than once but under ten times. J is TRBJ2-1 and V is TRBV27; 7 nucleotides line up with TRBD2. There are 16 residues in the CDR3. CDR1 is MNHEY, CDR2 SMNVEV, per germline (reference sequence). V shed 3 bases and J 9 bases; nucleotides not matched to a gene: 14. The CDR3 spells CASSFLRWEGEGEQFF. The CDR3, as DNA: TGTGCCAGCAGTTTTCTTAGGTGGGAGGGCGAGGGTGAGCAGTTCTTC.

This clone has a handful of counts. This rearrangement joins TRBV6-5 to TRBJ1-1, with 10 bases aligning to TRBD1. Germline CDR1 and CDR2: MNHEY and SVGAGI. J was trimmed by 7 bases and V by 6 bases; bases with no gene match: 5. There are 13 residues in the CDR3. CDR3: CASRRQGASEAFF. CDR3 coding DNA: TGTGCCAGCAGGAGACAGGGGGCGAGTGAAGCTTTCTTT.

J is TRBJ2-7 and V is TRBV28; unclear D gene. The germline V and J ends were trimmed by 4 bases and 1 base, with 11 bases remaining between them. Germline V CDR1 and CDR2: MDHEN, SYDVKM. There are 14 residues in the CDR3. The CDR3 protein is CASSSPKRSYEQYF. The DNA for the CDR3 is TGTGCCAGCAGTTCCCCAAAGCGATCCTACGAGCAGTACTTC.

This clone was seen a handful of times. V gene TRBV2 combines with J gene TRBJ2-7, with 8 bases that match TRBD1. The germline V gene has CDR1 SNHLY and CDR2 FYNNEI. V gave up 8 bases and J gave up 7 bases; unmatched junction bases: 16. The length of the CDR3 is 15 residues. The CDR3 DNA follows: TGTGCCAGCCTACCCCAGGGGGCGCGGGTCGGGGAGCAGTACTTC. Translation: CASLPQGARVGEQYF. Full variable domain (outside the CDR3, taken from reference TRBV2 and TRBJ2-7): EPEVTQTPSHQVTQMGQEVILRCVPISNHLYFYWYRQILGQKVEFLVSFYNNEISEKSEIFDDQFSVERPDGSNFTLKIRSTKLEDSAMYFCASLPQGARVGEQYFGPGTRLTVT.

This clone has a handful of counts. The chain links TRBV7-6 to TRBJ2-5; 7 nucleotides line up with TRBD2. Trimming took 3 bases from V and 2 from J; bases not matched to a gene: 3. The CDR3 spans 14 residues. Germline values: CDR1 SGHVS, CDR2 FNYEAQ. The CDR3 DNA reads as TGTGCCAGCAGCTTCGACGGGGGGCAAGAGACCCAGTACTTC. Protein product: CASSFDGGQETQYF.

This clone was seen a few times. The sample has other DNA sequences that encode this CDR3 too. The chain uses TRBV9 and TRBJ1-4; D ambiguous. CDR3 length equals 12 residues. The germline gives CDR1 SGDLS, CDR2 YYNGEE. V lost 3 bases and J lost 7, with 7 bases in between. In DNA form, the CDR3 reads TGTGCCAGCAGCGGAACTGGTGAAAAACTGTTTTTT. Protein product: CASSGTGEKLFF. Drawing the rest from reference TRBV9 and TRBJ1-4, the complete variable domain is DSGVTQTPKHLITATGQRVTLRCSPRSGDLSVYWYQQSLDQGLQFLIQYYNGEERAKGNILERFSAQQFPDLHSELNLSSLELGDSALYFCASSGTGEKLFFGSGTQLSVL.

This clone has a handful of counts. The chain couples TRBV2 to TRBJ2-7; 11 nucleotides line up with TRBD1. CDR3 length: 15 amino acids. CDR1 is SNHLY, CDR2 FYNNEI, per germline. V lost 2 bases to trimming and J lost 2 bases; unmatched junction nucleotides: 2. The CDR3 nucleotides are TGTGCCAGCAGTGAAAAGGGACAGGGGGCCTACGAGCAGTACTTC. It codes for CASSEKGQGAYEQYF.

The chain joins TRBV9 to TRBJ2-1; 13 bases are a match to TRBD2. The CDR3 is 16 residues long. Unmatched junction bases numbered 7, after V lost 3 bases and J lost 7 bases. Germline CDR1 reads SGDLS; CDR2 reads YYNGEE. The chain's CDR3 is CASSAHPTSGGNEQFF. The CDR3 coding sequence is TGTGCCAGCAGCGCCCATCCGACTAGCGGGGGGAATGAGCAGTTCTTC. Drawing the rest from reference TRBV9 and TRBJ2-1, the complete variable domain is DSGVTQTPKHLITATGQRVTLRCSPRSGDLSVYWYQQSLDQGLQFLIQYYNGEERAKGNILERFSAQQFPDLHSELNLSSLELGDSALYFCASSAHPTSGGNEQFFGPGTRLTVL.